Detailed here is one TCR beta chain. This sample stems from a study of control samples from healthy donors and cancer patients. Some clones are missing from TCRdb's copy, which holds only in-frame ones; the method was immunoSEQ multiplex PCR. Seen here are around 120,000 clones, around 87% observed once, and the top ten hold just under 3%. This sequence originates from a man between 60 and 70 years old in good health. The sample consisted of blood.

For the CDR3, the DNA is TGTGCCATCAGTGCGCCACCGCAAAACATTCAGTACTTC. Protein product: CAISAPPQNIQYF. V and J are TRBV10-3 and TRBJ2-4, with D uncertain. The CDR3 is made up of 13 amino acids. Germline V gene data show CDR1 as ENHRY and CDR2 as SYGVKD. Between the trimmed V and J ends, which lost 4 bases and 5 bases, there was a span of 9 bases.